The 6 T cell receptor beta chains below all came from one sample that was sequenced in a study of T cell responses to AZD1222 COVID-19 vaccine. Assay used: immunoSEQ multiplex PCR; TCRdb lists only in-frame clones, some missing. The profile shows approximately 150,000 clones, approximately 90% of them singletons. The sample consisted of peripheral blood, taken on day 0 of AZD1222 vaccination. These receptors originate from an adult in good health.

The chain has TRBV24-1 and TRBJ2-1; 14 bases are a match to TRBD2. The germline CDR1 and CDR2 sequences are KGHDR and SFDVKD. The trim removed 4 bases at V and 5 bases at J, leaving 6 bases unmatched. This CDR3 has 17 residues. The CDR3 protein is CATSDSGLAGVNNEQFF. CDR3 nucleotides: TGTGCCACCAGTGACTCGGGACTAGCGGGAGTTAACAATGAGCAGTTCTTC.

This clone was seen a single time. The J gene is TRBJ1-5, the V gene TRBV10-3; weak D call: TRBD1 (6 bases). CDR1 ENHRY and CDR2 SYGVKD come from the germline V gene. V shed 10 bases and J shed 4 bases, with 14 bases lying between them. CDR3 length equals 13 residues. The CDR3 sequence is CATNRDRNQPQHF. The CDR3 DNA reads TGTGCCACCAACAGGGACCGGAATCAGCCCCAGCATTTT.

CDR3 sequence reads: CASSLLETLGWAYTEAFF. The CDR3 DNA is TGTGCCAGCAGCTTGTTGGAAACACTAGGTTGGGCTTACACTGAAGCTTTCTTT. V is TRBV5-6 and J is TRBJ1-1; no clear D gene. Trimming took 1 base from V and 3 from J, leaving 22 bases between them. The CDR3 contains 18 residues. CDR1 and CDR2 from the germline V gene are SGHDT and YYEEEE.

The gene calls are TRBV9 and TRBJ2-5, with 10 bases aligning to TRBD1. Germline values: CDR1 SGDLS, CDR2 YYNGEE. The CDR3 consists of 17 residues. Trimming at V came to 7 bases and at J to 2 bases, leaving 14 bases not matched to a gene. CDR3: CASGSTGGSPRQETQYF. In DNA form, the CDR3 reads TGTGCCAGCGGCTCGACAGGGGGCTCACCAAGACAAGAGACCCAGTACTTC. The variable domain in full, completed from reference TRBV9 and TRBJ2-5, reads DSGVTQTPKHLITATGQRVTLRCSPRSGDLSVYWYQQSLDQGLQFLIQYYNGEERAKGNILERFSAQQFPDLHSELNLSSLELGDSALYFCASGSTGGSPRQETQYFGPGTRLLVL.

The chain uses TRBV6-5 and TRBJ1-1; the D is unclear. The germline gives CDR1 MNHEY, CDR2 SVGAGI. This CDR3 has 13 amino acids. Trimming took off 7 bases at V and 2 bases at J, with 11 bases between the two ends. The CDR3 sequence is CASKIRGNTEAFF. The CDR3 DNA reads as TGTGCCAGCAAGATACGGGGTAACACTGAAGCTTTCTTT.

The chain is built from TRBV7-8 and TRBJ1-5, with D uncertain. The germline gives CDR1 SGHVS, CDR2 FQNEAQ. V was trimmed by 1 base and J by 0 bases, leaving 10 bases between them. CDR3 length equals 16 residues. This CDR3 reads CASSLGTPYSNQPQHF. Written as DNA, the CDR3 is TGTGCCAGCAGCTTAGGCACACCTTATAGCAATCAGCCCCAGCATTTT.